This T cell receptor (beta chain) is drawn from a study of cytomegalovirus exposure and HLA in healthy donors. Looking at the study overall: Approximately 85 million unique TCRs from HLA-typed donors were held in an early release of data. Most genotyped donors, roughly 83% of about 360, had Caucasian-associated genetic ancestry. Study results and limitations: Solely CMV serostatus was available to characterize immune exposure. It was confirmed in vitro that a few of the CMV-associated chains were specific for CMV antigens.

Germline CDR1 SGHNT, CDR2 YENEEA. CDR3 length equals 14 residues. The ends were cut back, 2 bases at V and 1 base at J, with 8 bases in the middle. The study ran its PCR with 60 Vbeta and 13 Jbeta primers. Profiled with immunoSEQ multiplex PCR; TCRdb holds only in-frame clones, not every one. The data hold fewer than 150,000 clones, with around three quarters observed a single time. As regards this clone: Its antigen is as yet unknown.

The chain is built from TRBV11-3 and TRBJ1-1, with D perhaps matching TRBD1 (5 bases). Sequencing was carried out using PBMCs. This TCR derives from a man in his forties in good health and CMV-seropositive. The CDR3 region has the DNA TGTGCCAGCAGCTTATCCAGGGCGAACACTGAAGCTTTCTTT. This encodes CASSLSRANTEAFF.